The next 17 T cell receptor beta chains were all read from a single sample in a study of blood T cells in healthy people across ages. It was with a sample-barcoded 5' primer and a J-beta primer mix that a second PCR of roughly 7 to 11 cycles was run. One entry per CDR3 protein, called by TCRdb with MiXCR from the 5' RACE reads. The table lists 500,000 to 700,000 distinct CDR3 sequences, approximately 30% of them singletons. The sample comprised blood. These receptors were taken from a woman older than 75 in good health.

The chain uses TRBV4-1 and TRBJ2-5, with 8 nucleotides matching TRBD2. Germline V CDR1 and CDR2: MGHRA, YSYEKL. This CDR3 has 16 amino acids. V lost 0 bases, J lost 11 bases, and 14 bases stayed unmatched. DNA of the CDR3: TGCGCCAGCAGCCAAGAGGAGGCGGGGGGCGAGAATACGCAGTACTTC. Encoded protein: CASSQEEAGGENTQYF.

V is TRBV9 and J is TRBJ1-1, with D uncertain. Trimming took 3 bases from V and 1 from J, leaving 10 bases between them. CDR3 length equals 14 residues. Per the germline V gene, CDR1 is SGDLS and CDR2 is YYNGEE. This CDR3 reads CASSGGRANTEAFF. The CDR3, as DNA: TGTGCCAGCAGCGGAGGTAGAGCGAACACTGAAGCTTTCTTT. Variable domain in full (rest from reference TRBV9 and TRBJ1-1): DSGVTQTPKHLITATGQRVTLRCSPRSGDLSVYWYQQSLDQGLQFLIQYYNGEERAKGNILERFSAQQFPDLHSELNLSSLELGDSALYFCASSGGRANTEAFFGQGTRLTVV.

This clonotype occurred once. This may arise from a read error, as a much more abundant clone is one base away. The rearrangement links TRBV5-5 to TRBJ2-1; TRBD2 agrees at 9 bases. The end of the DNA aligns better with TRBJ2-7, so the J call may be wrong. Germline V gene lookup returns CDR1 SGHKS and CDR2 YYEKEE (reference sequence). CDR3 length: 14 amino acids. As DNA, the CDR3 is TGTGCCAGCGCTGTAGCGGGGGAATACAATGAGCAGTACTTC. Translation gives CASAVAGEYNEQYF.

As to this clonotype: With a much larger clone just one base away, this may be a read error. V gene TRBV3-1 combines with J gene TRBJ1-1; D is uncertain. Germline loops: CDR1 LGHDT, CDR2 YNNKEL (reference sequence). The CDR3 is made up of 15 amino acids. CDR3 protein: CASSPRGGQTTGAFF. The CDR3 DNA sequence: TGTGCCAGCAGCCCCCGGGGAGGGCAGACAACTGGAGCTTTCTTT.

This clonotype came up many times. This may be a read error, as it is one base from a much larger clone. The rearrangement uses TRBV7-2 and TRBJ2-7; TRBD2 aligns across 8 bases. V trimming: 5 bases; J trimming: 5 bases; junction bases outside the gene matches: 11. The germline V gene encodes CDR1 SGHTA and CDR2 FQGNSA. CDR3 length: 15 residues. The CDR3 here is CASSRVSSGPNEQYF. The CDR3 nucleotides read TGTGCCAGCAGCAGGGTGTCTAGCGGGCCTAACGAGCAGTACTTC. Drawing the rest from reference TRBV7-2 and TRBJ2-7, the complete variable domain is GAGVSQSPSNKVTEKGKDVELRCDPISGHTALYWYRQSLGQGLEFLIYFQGNSAPDKSGLPSDRFSAERTGGSVSTLTIQRTQQEDSAVYLCASSRVSSGPNEQYFGPGTRLTVT.

This clonotype was seen many times. The chain recombines TRBV10-3 with TRBJ2-7; TRBD1 matches at 11 bases. CDR3 length: 17 residues. V shed 6 bases, J shed 0 bases, and the junction held 10 bases outside the gene matches. Germline loops: CDR1 ENHRY, CDR2 SYGVKD. This CDR3 is CAIRDRGQNSASYEQYF. CDR3 DNA sequence: TGTGCCATCAGGGACAGGGGGCAAAATTCCGCCTCCTACGAGCAGTACTTC.

Worth noting for this clonotype: A much larger clone differs from this one at a single base, so this may be a read error. The rearrangement uses TRBV28 and TRBJ2-5; TRBD2 agrees at 16 bases. Germline-derived CDR1 and CDR2 are MDHEN and SYDVKM. This CDR3 spans 17 amino acids. V was pared by 5 bases and J by 11 bases, with 14 bases of the junction left unmatched. The CDR3 DNA follows: TGTGCCAGCAGTCCCACCGGGACTAGCGGGGGGGCAAATGAGCAGTACTTC. This gives the protein CASSPTGTSGGANEQYF.

The chain joins TRBV5-1 to TRBJ1-2, with D tentatively TRBD1 (5 bases). The CDR3 extends over 14 amino acids. Germline CDR1 and CDR2: SGHRS and YFSETQ. Deletions cut 0 bases from V and 9 bases from J, with 15 bases between. CDR3 in amino acids: CASSLAGRALSYTF. The CDR3 nucleotides read TGCGCCAGCAGCTTGGCAGGGAGGGCCTTAAGCTACACCTTC.

This clonotype was found many times. V is TRBV27 and J is TRBJ2-3, with TRBD1 matching over 12 bases. V was clipped by 6 bases and J by 0 bases; unmatched bases: 28. This CDR3 has 24 residues. Germline values: CDR1 MNHEY, CDR2 SMNVEV (reference sequence). This chain's CDR3 is CASSPGAPPGQGAILPISTDTQYF. CDR3 DNA sequence: TGTGCCAGCAGCCCAGGGGCCCCCCCGGGACAGGGGGCTATTCTACCTATTAGCACAGATACGCAGTATTTT.

This clonotype was counted at least ten times. DNA for the CDR3: TGTGCCAGCAGTTACGGAGGGACTAGAAATACAGATACGCAGTATTTT. It codes for CASSYGGTRNTDTQYF. This chain connects TRBV6-2 or TRBV6-3 to TRBJ2-3, with 8 bases aligning to TRBD2. J lost 3 bases, V lost 2 bases, and 7 bases had no gene match. CDR1 and CDR2 (germline): MNHEY, SVGEGT. This CDR3 has 16 amino acids.

This clonotype occurred many times. The V gene is TRBV5-6, the J gene TRBJ2-7; TRBD1 is a possible D gene (8 bases). Trimming cost V 4 bases and J 4 bases, with 12 bases left between them. CDR1 is SGHDT, CDR2 YYEEEE, per germline. CDR3 length: 13 residues. This CDR3 reads CASSGRDRYEQYF. CDR3 DNA: TGTGCCAGCAGCGGGAGGGACAGGTACGAGCAGTACTTC.

The chain recombines TRBV9 with TRBJ1-2, with 7 bases matching TRBD1. The CDR3 is 13 amino acids. The trim removed 3 bases at V and 8 bases at J, leaving 7 bases unmatched. Germline lookup yields CDR1 SGDLS and CDR2 YYNGEE. CDR3 coding DNA: TGTGCCAGCAGCGGCAGGGGGGGGAGGGGCTACACCTTC. The encoded protein is CASSGRGGRGYTF.

This clonotype was seen repeatedly, ten times or more. The rearrangement links TRBV4-1 to TRBJ2-1; 7 bases agree with TRBD2. This CDR3 comprises 16 residues. Trimming cost V 4 bases and J 3 bases; bases outside gene matches: 9. The germline V gene encodes CDR1 MGHRA and CDR2 YSYEKL. The CDR3 loop reads CASSPLGGVNYNEQFF. The CDR3 region has the DNA TGCGCCAGCAGCCCTTTGGGGGGGGTGAACTACAATGAGCAGTTCTTC.

The chain couples TRBV20-1 to TRBJ1-5; TRBD1 might be the D (5 bases). V lost 0 bases, J lost 2 bases, and 11 bases lay in between. The CDR3 loop spans 15 amino acids. Germline V gene lookup returns CDR1 DFQATT and CDR2 SNEGSKA (reference sequence). This CDR3 reads CSARDGARGNQPQHF. The CDR3 DNA sequence: TGCAGTGCTAGAGACGGGGCGAGGGGCAATCAGCCCCAGCATTTT.

As regards this clonotype: A much bigger clone sits one base away, suggesting this may be a read error. This rearrangement joins TRBV20-1 to TRBJ2-7; 11 positions agree with TRBD1. V shed 2 bases, J shed 4 bases, and the junction held 7 bases outside the gene matches. CDR1 is DFQATT, CDR2 SNEGSKA, per germline (reference sequence). The CDR3 consists of 15 residues. This CDR3 is CSARNLWDRGYEQYF. The CDR3 coding sequence is TGCAGTGCTAGAAATCTTTGGGACAGGGGGTACGAGCAGTACTTC.

This clonotype occurred a few times. The J gene is TRBJ1-5, the V gene TRBV6-2 or TRBV6-3; unclear D gene. The CDR3 consists of 13 residues. Per germline, CDR1 MNHEY and CDR2 SVGEGT. Trimming removed 6 bases at V and 4 bases at J, with 10 bases between. CDR3: CASSPARNQPQHF. In DNA form, the CDR3 reads TGTGCCAGCAGCCCAGCGAGGAATCAGCCCCAGCATTTT.

The chain is built from TRBV3-1 and TRBJ2-3; 7 nucleotides align to TRBD2. The V gene end was trimmed by 3 bases and the J gene end by 0 bases; junction bases not matched to a gene: 12. This CDR3 region has 18 residues. CDR1 LGHDT and CDR2 YNNKEL come from the germline V gene (reference sequence). CDR3 loop: CASSHFAAGEGSTDTQYF. In nucleotides, the CDR3 is TGTGCCAGCAGCCATTTTGCGGCGGGAGAGGGGAGCACAGATACGCAGTATTTT.